A selection of T cell receptor beta chains follows, all from one sample in a study of identical twins. TCRdb used MiXCR to reprocess the 5' RACE reads, holding one entry per CDR3 protein. The sample comprises around 490,000 distinct CDR3 sequences, about 13% of which are singletons, and approximately 0.9% rests with the top ten. The data were also submitted as part of a second study, on yellow fever vaccine responses in identical twins.

What was sequenced was CD4+ T cells sorted from blood. The receptors stem from a woman aged 18-29 years in good health. Each CDR3 is given with its conserved first and last residue. A D gene is named only where the DNA matches it firmly. Rows give clone size only sometimes, using once, few, many, or a class for an expanded clone.

J gene	clone size	V gene	D gene	CDR3 DNA	CDR3 protein
TRBJ2-3	.	TRBV5-1	.	TGCGCCAGCAGCTATGGGGGAGTTGGGGATACGCAGTATTTT	CASSYGGVGDTQYF
TRBJ2-7	many	TRBV6-2/TRBV6-3	TRBD2	TGTGCCAGCTTATTAGCGGGAACCTACGAGCAGTACTTC	CASLLAGTYEQYF
TRBJ2-5	many	TRBV4-1	TRBD2	TGCGCCAGCAGCCATCCGGGACTAGCGGGAATGGCCTACTTC	CASSHPGLAGMAYF
TRBJ2-4	few	TRBV28	.	TGTGCCAGCAGTCCCCCCGACAGGCCCATTCAAGAGAACATTCAGTACTTC	CASSPPDRPIQENIQYF
TRBJ1-5	many	TRBV5-1	.	TGCGCCAGCAGCTTGGGAGGGAGCAATCAGCCCCAGCATTTT	CASSLGGSNQPQHF
TRBJ1-4	.	TRBV12-3/TRBV12-4	.	TGTGCCAGCAGTTATAGGGGGGAAAAACTGTTTTTT	CASSYRGEKLFF
TRBJ2-5	.	TRBV2	TRBD2	TGTGCCAGCAGAAGGACTAGCGGGGGCCAAGAGACCCAGTACTTC	CASRRTSGGQETQYF
TRBJ2-7	.	TRBV18	.	TGTGCCAGCTCACTCGCTCGCGAGTGGTACGAGCAGTACTTC	CASSLAREWYEQYF
TRBJ2-7	.	TRBV5-1	TRBD2	TGCGCCAGCGCCAATCCGGGACTAGCGGGAGTTCCGAACTACGAGCAGTACTTC	CASANPGLAGVPNYEQYF
TRBJ2-7	.	TRBV28	.	TGTGCCAGCCAGACGACAGATACCTACGAGCAGTACTTC	CASQTTDTYEQYF
TRBJ1-4	many	TRBV12-3/TRBV12-4	.	TGTGCCAGCAGTAGAGGACAGAGAACTAATGAAAAACTGTTTTTT	CASSRGQRTNEKLFF
TRBJ2-7	.	TRBV5-1	TRBD2	TGCGCCAGCAGCTGGGGCCTCGGGACTAGCGGGGCCGTAGTCTACGAGCAGTACTTC	CASSWGLGTSGAVVYEQYF
TRBJ1-6	.	TRBV3-1	.	TGTGCCAGCAGCCAAGGGTGGGACCGAGCACCCCTCCACTTT	CASSQGWDRAPLHF
TRBJ2-1	.	TRBV5-1	.	TGCGCCAGCAGCTTGTCGGGAGCGCCGAACAATGAGCAGTTCTTC	CASSLSGAPNNEQFF
TRBJ1-2	.	TRBV12-3/TRBV12-4	.	TGTGCCAGCAGTTTTCGGGAGGACTACACCTTC	CASSFREDYTF
TRBJ2-5	few	TRBV2	TRBD1	TGTGCCAGCACCGGGACAGCTCAAGAGACCCAGTACTTC	CASTGTAQETQYF
TRBJ2-7	few	TRBV28	.	TGTGCCAGCAGTTTATACAGGGCTCCCTACGAGCAGTACTTC	CASSLYRAPYEQYF
TRBJ2-2	few	TRBV24-1	TRBD1	TGTGCCACCAGCTCCCCGGGACAGGGGACCGGGGAGCTGTTTTTT	CATSSPGQGTGELFF
TRBJ2-1	.	TRBV6-5	TRBD2	TGTGCCAGCAGTTACTCACCGGGACTAGCGGGGGCGGATGAGCAGTTCTTC	CASSYSPGLAGADEQFF
TRBJ2-7	many	TRBV5-1	.	TGCGCCAGCAGCCCCCGCCAAGTAGATTCCTACGAGCAGTACTTC	CASSPRQVDSYEQYF
TRBJ2-7	few	TRBV2	TRBD1	TGTGCCAGCAGATTACAGGGGTCCTCCTACGAGCAGTACTTC	CASRLQGSSYEQYF
TRBJ2-3	few	TRBV11-2	TRBD2	TGTGCCAGCAGCCCGCGCCCGACTAGCGGGGGAGGGGGAGATACGCAGTATTTT	CASSPRPTSGGGGDTQYF
TRBJ2-5	few	TRBV12-5	TRBD2	TGTGCTAGTGGTTTGGTATTGGAGGGAGGGCCGGGAGAGACCCAGTACTTC	CASGLVLEGGPGETQYF
TRBJ2-7	few	TRBV12-3/TRBV12-4	.	TGTGCCAGCAAGGGGGATTACTCCTACGAGCAGTACTTC	CASKGDYSYEQYF
TRBJ2-3	few	TRBV4-1	.	TGCGCCAGCAGCCAAGACTGGGGCACCTACACAGATACGCAGTATTTT	CASSQDWGTYTDTQYF
TRBJ2-3	.	TRBV5-6	.	TGTGCCAGCAGCTTGGATAGGGTAGAGGGGACAGATACGCAGTATTTT	CASSLDRVEGTDTQYF